These 15 T cell receptor beta chains originate from one sample sequenced in a study of blood T cell repertoires in COVID-19. Here immunoSEQ multiplex PCR was the method, and the copy in TCRdb shows in-frame clones only, minus some. The sample comprises about 120,000 clones, 75% to 85% of which are singletons, and 9.5% to 13% rests with the top ten. The sequencing input was peripheral blood. The receptors stem from a human donor in a cohort sampled during active COVID-19.

The chain is built from TRBV21-1 and TRBJ2-7; TRBD1 is the table's D call and was not checked against the DNA. TRBV21-1 is noted as a pseudogene. This CDR3 is built from 13 residues. As DNA, the CDR3 is TGTGCCAGCAGCCCCCAGGGGGGAGACGAGCAGTACTTC. This codes for CASSPQGGDEQYF.

V usage is TRBV5-6 and J usage is TRBJ1-2; perhaps TRBD1 as D (5 bases). The CDR3 spans 15 residues. Trimming stripped 3 bases from V and 8 bases from J, with 20 bases between. Germline CDR1 is SGHDT and CDR2 is YYEEEE. CDR3 loop: CASSSVGYLGGGYTF. The CDR3 nucleotides are TGTGCCAGCAGCTCCGTGGGGTACCTCGGGGGAGGCTACACCTTC.

This clone was counted a single time. The genes are TRBV6-6 and TRBJ2-7; no clear D. Germline V gene data show CDR1 as MNHNY and CDR2 as SVGAGI (reference sequence). V was shortened by 0 bases and J by 2 bases, with 11 bases between the two germline ends. CDR3 size: 15 residues. For the CDR3, the DNA is TGTGCCAGCAGTTACTCGAGTCAGGATCCCTACGAGCAGTACTTC. Encoded protein: CASSYSSQDPYEQYF.

This clone was detected only once. V usage is TRBV5-1 and J usage is TRBJ1-4; TRBD1 agrees at 7 bases. The germline V gene has CDR1 SGHRS and CDR2 YFSETQ. V gave up 3 bases and J gave up 8 bases; unmatched junction bases: 10. The length of the CDR3 is 15 residues. In DNA form, the CDR3 reads TGCGCCAGCAGCTCCCTAGGACAGGTTCGGGAAAAACTGTTTTTT. This encodes CASSSLGQVREKLFF. Full variable domain (missing parts from reference TRBV5-1 and TRBJ1-4): KAGVTQTPRYLIKTRGQQVTLSCSPISGHRSVSWYQQTPGQGLQFLFEYFSETQRNKGNFPGRFSGRQFSNSRSEMNVSTLELGDSALYLCASSSLGQVREKLFFGSGTQLSVL.

The CDR3 spells CASSYAGDQETQYF. CDR3 coding DNA: TGTGCCAGCAGTTACGCAGGGGACCAAGAGACCCAGTACTTC. The rearrangement uses TRBV6-5 and TRBJ2-5, with a possible D match to TRBD1 (6 bases). The germline V and J ends were trimmed by 2 bases and 0 bases, with 7 bases remaining between them. Germline V CDR1 and CDR2: MNHEY, SVGAGI. The CDR3 runs to 14 residues.

The V and J genes are TRBV28 and TRBJ2-7, with 8 bases aligning to TRBD2. The CDR3 has 14 residues. V lost 8 bases and J lost 4; bases outside the gene matches: 10. The germline gives CDR1 MDHEN, CDR2 SYDVKM. CDR3: CASPTGGRSYEQYF. The CDR3 bases are TGTGCCAGCCCAACGGGGGGGCGGTCGTACGAGCAGTACTTC. The full variable domain, completed using reference TRBV28 and TRBJ2-7, is DVKVTQSSRYLVKRTGEKVFLECVQDMDHENMFWYRQDPGLGLRLIYFSYDVKMKEKGDIPEGYSVSREKKERFSLILESASTNQTSMYLCASPTGGRSYEQYFGPGTRLTVT.

J is TRBJ2-7 and V is TRBV10-3; 7 nucleotides line up with TRBD1. The CDR3 is made up of 14 amino acids. The V gene's germline CDR1 is ENHRY and CDR2 SYGVKD. The junction had 14 bases not matched to a gene; V was cut back by 6 bases and J by 9 bases. The CDR3 here is CAISKPDRASGQYF. CDR3 DNA: TGTGCCATCAGCAAGCCTGACAGGGCCTCAGGGCAGTACTTC.

This chain links TRBV7-9 with TRBJ2-2; 8 nucleotides line up with TRBD1. With V trimmed by 8 bases and J by 0 bases, 11 bases remained unmatched. The CDR3 runs 17 residues. The germline V gene has CDR1 SEHNR and CDR2 FQNEAQ (reference sequence). The DNA for the CDR3 is TGTGCCAGCCCCCGGACAGGGTACTTTCCGAACACCGGGGAGCTGTTTTTT. Translated: CASPRTGYFPNTGELFF.

This clone was seen once. The chain joins TRBV7-2 to TRBJ2-1; the D gene is possibly TRBD2 (7 bases). Germline CDR1 reads SGHTA; CDR2 reads FQGNSA. The V and J ends lost 7 bases and 7 bases respectively, with 17 bases between them. The CDR3 extends over 14 amino acids. The CDR3 region is CASTHYGGLNEQFF. The CDR3 bases are TGTGCCAGCACCCACTACGGGGGGCTTAATGAGCAGTTCTTC.

V is TRBV27 and J is TRBJ2-3; the match to TRBD2 covers 9 bases. With V trimmed by 3 bases and J by 5 bases, 24 bases remained unmatched. The germline gives CDR1 MNHEY, CDR2 SMNVEV (reference sequence). The CDR3 loop spans 21 amino acids. CDR3 amino acids: CASSFFRWERGVGSKGDTQYF. Here the CDR3 DNA reads TGTGCCAGCAGTTTTTTTCGCTGGGAGCGGGGGGTTGGGTCCAAGGGAGATACGCAGTATTTT.

Notes on this clone: Other DNA sequences in the sample encode the same CDR3. This rearrangement joins TRBV5-1 to TRBJ2-5; D gene uncertain. The CDR3 has 11 residues. CDR1 and CDR2 (germline): SGHRS, YFSETQ. V was trimmed by 4 bases and J by 2 bases, leaving 3 bases between them. CDR3 sequence: CASSQQETQYF. CDR3 coding DNA: TGCGCCAGCAGCCAGCAAGAGACCCAGTACTTC. Supplemented by reference TRBV5-1 and TRBJ2-5, the full variable domain reads KAGVTQTPRYLIKTRGQQVTLSCSPISGHRSVSWYQQTPGQGLQFLFEYFSETQRNKGNFPGRFSGRQFSNSRSEMNVSTLELGDSALYLCASSQQETQYFGPGTRLLVL.

This clone was observed a handful of times. V gene TRBV27 combines with J gene TRBJ1-3, with 7 bases identical to TRBD1. The ends lost 6 bases at V and 4 bases at J; junction bases unmatched: 3. This CDR3 spans 13 amino acids. CDR1 is MNHEY, CDR2 SMNVEV, per germline (reference sequence). CDR3 DNA sequence: TGTGCCAGCAGACAGACAGGGGGAAACACCATATATTTT. Its protein product is CASRQTGGNTIYF.

CDR3 sequence reads: CAPPRGQGRMVGQPQHF. The DNA for the CDR3 is TGTGCCCCCCCCCGAGGACAGGGAAGGATGGTGGGACAGCCCCAGCATTTT. This rearrangement joins TRBV3-1 (or the pseudogene TRBV3-2) to TRBJ1-5; 8 nucleotides align to TRBD1. CDR3 size: 17 residues. J was trimmed by 7 bases and V by 11 bases; bases with no gene match: 22. CDR1 and CDR2 (germline): LGHDT, YNNKEL (reference sequence).

The chain combines TRBV19 with TRBJ2-3, with 12 bases matching TRBD2. The CDR3 has 18 amino acids. Germline CDR1 reads LNHDA; CDR2 reads SQIVND (reference sequence). With 6 bases clipped from V and 0 bases from J, the junction kept 10 bases outside the gene matches. The CDR3 DNA reads TGTGCCAGTAGCCTTACTAGCGGGGGGTCCCTTAGCACAGATACGCAGTATTTT. Its protein is CASSLTSGGSLSTDTQYF. The full variable domain, rest sourced from reference TRBV19 and TRBJ2-3, is DGGITQSPKYLFRKEGQNVTLSCEQNLNHDAMYWYRQDPGQGLRLIYYSQIVNDFQKGDIAEGYSVSREKKESFPLTVTSAQKNPTAFYLCASSLTSGGSLSTDTQYFGPGTRLTVL.

This clone was recorded a few times. V is TRBV2 and J is TRBJ1-1; the D gene is possibly TRBD1 (5 bases). This CDR3 comprises 14 residues. V shed 4 bases and J shed 1 base, with 10 bases lying between them. The germline gives CDR1 SNHLY, CDR2 FYNNEI. CDR3 protein: CASSADSSNTEAFF. The CDR3 DNA reads as TGTGCCAGCAGTGCAGACAGCTCGAACACTGAAGCTTTCTTT.